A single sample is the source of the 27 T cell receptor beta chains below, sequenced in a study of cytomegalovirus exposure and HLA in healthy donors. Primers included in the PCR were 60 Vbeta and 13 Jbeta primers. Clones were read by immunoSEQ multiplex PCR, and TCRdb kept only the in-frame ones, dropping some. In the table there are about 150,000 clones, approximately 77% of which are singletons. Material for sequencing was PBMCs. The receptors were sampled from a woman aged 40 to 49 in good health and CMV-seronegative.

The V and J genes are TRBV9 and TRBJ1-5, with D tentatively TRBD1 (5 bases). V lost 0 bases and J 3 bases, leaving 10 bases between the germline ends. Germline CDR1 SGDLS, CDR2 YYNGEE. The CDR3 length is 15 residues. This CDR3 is CASSVGGGFNQPQHF. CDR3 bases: TGTGCCAGCAGCGTAGGTGGGGGGTTCAATCAGCCCCAGCATTTT.

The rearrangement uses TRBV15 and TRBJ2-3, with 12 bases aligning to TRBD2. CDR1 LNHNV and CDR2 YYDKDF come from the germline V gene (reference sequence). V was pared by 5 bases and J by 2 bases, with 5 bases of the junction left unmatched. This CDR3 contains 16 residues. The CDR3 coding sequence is TGTGCCACCAGCTCCCTAGCGGGGGGGGTCACAGATACGCAGTATTTT. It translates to CATSSLAGGVTDTQYF.

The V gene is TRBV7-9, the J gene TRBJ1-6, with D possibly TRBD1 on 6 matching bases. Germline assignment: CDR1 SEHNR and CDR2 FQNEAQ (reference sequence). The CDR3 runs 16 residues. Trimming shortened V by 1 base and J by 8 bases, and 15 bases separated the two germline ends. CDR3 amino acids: CASSLVRTGRDSPLHF. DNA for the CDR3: TGTGCCAGCAGCTTAGTTCGAACAGGGAGAGATTCACCCCTCCACTTT.

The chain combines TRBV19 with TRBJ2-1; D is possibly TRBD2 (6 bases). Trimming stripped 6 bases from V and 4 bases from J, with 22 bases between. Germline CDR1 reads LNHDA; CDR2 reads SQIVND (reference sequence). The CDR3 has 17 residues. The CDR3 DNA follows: TGTGCCAGTAGCGGGGGTCGGGGTACTCCAACTTACAATGAGCAGTTCTTC. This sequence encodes CASSGGRGTPTYNEQFF.

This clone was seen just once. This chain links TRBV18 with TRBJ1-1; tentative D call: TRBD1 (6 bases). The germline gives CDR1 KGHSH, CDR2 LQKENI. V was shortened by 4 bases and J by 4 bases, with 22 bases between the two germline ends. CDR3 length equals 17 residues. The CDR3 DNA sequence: TGTGCCAGCTCACTTAAAACAAACAGGGCGAGTCCCACTGAAGCTTTCTTT. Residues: CASSLKTNRASPTEAFF.

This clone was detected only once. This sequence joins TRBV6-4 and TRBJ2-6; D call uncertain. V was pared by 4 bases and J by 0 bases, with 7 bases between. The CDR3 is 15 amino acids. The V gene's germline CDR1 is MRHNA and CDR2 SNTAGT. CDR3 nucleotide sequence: TGTGCCAGCAGTGTAGCCGGCTCTGGGGCCAACGTCCTGACTTTC. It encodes CASSVAGSGANVLTF.

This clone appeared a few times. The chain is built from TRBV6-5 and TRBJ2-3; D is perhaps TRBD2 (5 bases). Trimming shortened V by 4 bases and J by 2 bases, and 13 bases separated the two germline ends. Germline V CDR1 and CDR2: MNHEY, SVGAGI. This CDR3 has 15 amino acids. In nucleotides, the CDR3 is TGTGCCAGCAGTTTGGTACGGGGAACCACAGATACGCAGTATTTT. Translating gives CASSLVRGTTDTQYF.

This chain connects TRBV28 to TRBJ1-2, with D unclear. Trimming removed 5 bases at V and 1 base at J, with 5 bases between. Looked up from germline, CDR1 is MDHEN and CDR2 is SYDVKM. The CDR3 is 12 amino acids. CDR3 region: CASSELNYGYTF. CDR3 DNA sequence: TGTGCCAGCAGTGAACTTAACTATGGCTACACCTTC.

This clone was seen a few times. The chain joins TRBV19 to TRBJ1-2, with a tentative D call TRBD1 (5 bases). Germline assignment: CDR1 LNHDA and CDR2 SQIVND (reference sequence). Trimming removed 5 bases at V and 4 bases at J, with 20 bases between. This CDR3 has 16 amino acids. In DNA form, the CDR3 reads TGTGCCAGTAGTTCGGGCGTTGTGACAGATTCCTATGGCTACACCTTC. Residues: CASSSGVVTDSYGYTF.

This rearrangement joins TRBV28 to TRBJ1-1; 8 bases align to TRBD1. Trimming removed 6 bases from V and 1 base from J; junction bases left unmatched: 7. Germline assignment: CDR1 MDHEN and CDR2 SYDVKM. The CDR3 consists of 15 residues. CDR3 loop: CASSTAGTGNTEAFF. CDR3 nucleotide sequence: TGTGCCAGCAGCACGGCCGGGACAGGGAACACTGAAGCTTTCTTT.

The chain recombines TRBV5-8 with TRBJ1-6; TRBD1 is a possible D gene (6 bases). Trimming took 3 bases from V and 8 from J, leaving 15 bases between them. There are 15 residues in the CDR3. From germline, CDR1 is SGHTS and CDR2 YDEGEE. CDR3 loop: CASSSRQALDSPLHF. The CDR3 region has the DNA TGTGCCAGCAGCTCACGACAGGCCTTGGATTCACCCCTCCACTTT.

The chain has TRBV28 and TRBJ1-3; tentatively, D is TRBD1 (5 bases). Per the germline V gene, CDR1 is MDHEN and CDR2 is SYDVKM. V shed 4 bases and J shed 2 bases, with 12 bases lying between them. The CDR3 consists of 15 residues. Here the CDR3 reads CASSWVGGAGNTIYF. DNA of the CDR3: TGTGCCAGCAGTTGGGTGGGGGGAGCTGGAAACACCATATATTTT.

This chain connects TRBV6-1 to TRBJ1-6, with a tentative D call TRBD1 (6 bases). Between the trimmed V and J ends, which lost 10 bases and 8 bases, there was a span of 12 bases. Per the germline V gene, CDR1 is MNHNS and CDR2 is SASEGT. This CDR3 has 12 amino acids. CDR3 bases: TGTGCCACCCACAGGGCTGATTCACCCCTCCACTTT. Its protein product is CATHRADSPLHF.

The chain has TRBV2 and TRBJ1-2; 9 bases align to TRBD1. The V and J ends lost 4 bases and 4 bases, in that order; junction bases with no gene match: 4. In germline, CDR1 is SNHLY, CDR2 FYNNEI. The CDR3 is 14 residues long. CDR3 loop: CASSAGQGTYGYTF. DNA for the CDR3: TGTGCCAGCAGTGCTGGACAGGGGACCTATGGCTACACCTTC.

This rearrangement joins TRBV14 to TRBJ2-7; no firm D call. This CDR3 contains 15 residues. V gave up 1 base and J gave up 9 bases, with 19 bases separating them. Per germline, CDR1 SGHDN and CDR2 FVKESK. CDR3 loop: CASSQGQPPPYGQYF. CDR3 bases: TGTGCCAGCAGCCAAGGACAACCCCCCCCCTATGGGCAGTACTTC.

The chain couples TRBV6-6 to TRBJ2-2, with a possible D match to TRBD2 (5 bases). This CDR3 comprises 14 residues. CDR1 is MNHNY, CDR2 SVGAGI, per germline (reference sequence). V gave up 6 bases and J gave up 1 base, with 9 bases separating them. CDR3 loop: CASRFSGNTGELFF. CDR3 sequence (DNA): TGTGCCAGCAGGTTCAGCGGGAACACCGGGGAGCTGTTTTTT.

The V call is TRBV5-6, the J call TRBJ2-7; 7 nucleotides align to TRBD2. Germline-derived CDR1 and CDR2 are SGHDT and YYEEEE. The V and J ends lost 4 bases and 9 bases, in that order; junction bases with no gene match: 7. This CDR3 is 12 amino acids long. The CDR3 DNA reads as TGTGCCAGCAGCGAGGGACTAAGCACGCAGTACTTC. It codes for CASSEGLSTQYF.

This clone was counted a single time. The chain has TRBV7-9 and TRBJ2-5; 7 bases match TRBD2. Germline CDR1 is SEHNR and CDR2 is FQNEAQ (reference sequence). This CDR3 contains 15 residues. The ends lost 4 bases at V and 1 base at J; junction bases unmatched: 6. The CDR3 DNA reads TGTGCCAGCAGCTCTCTCCCTAGCGGCCAAGAGACCCAGTACTTC. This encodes CASSSLPSGQETQYF.

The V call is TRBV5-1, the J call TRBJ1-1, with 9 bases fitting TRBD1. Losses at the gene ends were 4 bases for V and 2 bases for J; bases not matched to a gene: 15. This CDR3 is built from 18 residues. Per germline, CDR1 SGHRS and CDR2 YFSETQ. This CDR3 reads CASSASTGGRVLNTEAFF. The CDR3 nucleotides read TGCGCCAGCAGCGCCTCCACAGGGGGCAGGGTCCTAAACACTGAAGCTTTCTTT.

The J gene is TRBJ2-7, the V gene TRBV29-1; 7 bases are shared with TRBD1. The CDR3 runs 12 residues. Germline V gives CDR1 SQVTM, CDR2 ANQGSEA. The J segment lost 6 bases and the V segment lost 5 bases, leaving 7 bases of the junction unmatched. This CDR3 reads CSVYGTAGEQYF. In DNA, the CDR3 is TGCAGCGTTTACGGGACAGCAGGCGAGCAGTACTTC.

CDR3 DNA sequence: TGTGCCAGCAGCTTAGTCACAGCTAACTATGGCTACACCTTC. Its translation: CASSLVTANYGYTF. The rearrangement links TRBV11-2 to TRBJ1-2; D unclear. The length of the CDR3 is 14 residues. The V end was cut by 1 base, the J end by 0 bases, with 6 bases between. Germline CDR1 is SGHAT and CDR2 is FQNNGV.

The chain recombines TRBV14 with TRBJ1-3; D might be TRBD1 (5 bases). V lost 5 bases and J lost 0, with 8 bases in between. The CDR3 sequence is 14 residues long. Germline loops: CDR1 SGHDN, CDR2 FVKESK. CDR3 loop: CASSRGFSGNTIYF. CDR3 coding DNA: TGTGCCAGCAGCAGGGGATTCTCTGGAAACACCATATATTTT.

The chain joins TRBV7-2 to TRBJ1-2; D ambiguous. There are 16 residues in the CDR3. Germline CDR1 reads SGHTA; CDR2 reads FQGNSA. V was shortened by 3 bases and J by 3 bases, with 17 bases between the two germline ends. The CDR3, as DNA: TGTGCCAGCAGCTTGGAGATGGGTAGGCCACACTATGGCTACACCTTC. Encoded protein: CASSLEMGRPHYGYTF.

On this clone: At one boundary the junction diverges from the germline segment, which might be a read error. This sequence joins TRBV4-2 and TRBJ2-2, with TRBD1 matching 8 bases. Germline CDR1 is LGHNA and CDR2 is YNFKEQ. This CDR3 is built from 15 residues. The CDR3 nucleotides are TGTGCCAGCAGCCAAGGGGTACAGGGGGGCGGGGAGCTGTTGTTT. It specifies CASSQGVQGGGELLF.

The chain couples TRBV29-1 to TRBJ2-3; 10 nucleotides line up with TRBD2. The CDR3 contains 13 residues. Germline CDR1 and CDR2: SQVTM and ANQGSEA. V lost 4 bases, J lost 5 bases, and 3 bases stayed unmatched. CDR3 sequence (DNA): TGCAGCGTTGGACCTAGCGGGGGAGATACGCAGTATTTT. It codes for CSVGPSGGDTQYF.

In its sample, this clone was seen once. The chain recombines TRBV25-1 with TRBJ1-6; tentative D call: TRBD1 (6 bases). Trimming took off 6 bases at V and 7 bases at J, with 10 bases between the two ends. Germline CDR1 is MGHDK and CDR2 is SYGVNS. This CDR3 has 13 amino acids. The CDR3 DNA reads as TGTGCCAGCAGACAGGGTTGGAATTCACCCCTCCACTTT. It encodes CASRQGWNSPLHF.

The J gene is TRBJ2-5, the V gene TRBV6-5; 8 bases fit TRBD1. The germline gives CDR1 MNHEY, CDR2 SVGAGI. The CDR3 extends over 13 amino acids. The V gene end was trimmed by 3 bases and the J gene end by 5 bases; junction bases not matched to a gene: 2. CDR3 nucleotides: TGTGCCAGCAGTTATCGGGACAGGGAGACCCAGTACTTC. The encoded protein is CASSYRDRETQYF.